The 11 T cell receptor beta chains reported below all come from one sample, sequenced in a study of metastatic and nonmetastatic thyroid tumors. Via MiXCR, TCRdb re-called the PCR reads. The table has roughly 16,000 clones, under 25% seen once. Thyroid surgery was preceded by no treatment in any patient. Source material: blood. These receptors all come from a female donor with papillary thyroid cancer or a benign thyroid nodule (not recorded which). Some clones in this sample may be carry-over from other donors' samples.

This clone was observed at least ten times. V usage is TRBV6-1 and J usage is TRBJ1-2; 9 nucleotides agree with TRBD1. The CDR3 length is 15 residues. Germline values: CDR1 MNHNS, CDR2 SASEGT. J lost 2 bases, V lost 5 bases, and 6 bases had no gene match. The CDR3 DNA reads TGTGCCAGCAGTTCCGGGACAGGGCTGAACTATGGCTACACCTTC. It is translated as CASSSGTGLNYGYTF.

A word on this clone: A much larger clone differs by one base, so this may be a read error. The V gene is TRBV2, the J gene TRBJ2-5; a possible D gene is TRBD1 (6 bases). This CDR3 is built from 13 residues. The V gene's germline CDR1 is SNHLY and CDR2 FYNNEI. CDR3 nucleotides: TGTGCCATACAGGACAGTACCCAAGAGACCAAGTACTTC. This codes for CAIQDSTQETKYF.

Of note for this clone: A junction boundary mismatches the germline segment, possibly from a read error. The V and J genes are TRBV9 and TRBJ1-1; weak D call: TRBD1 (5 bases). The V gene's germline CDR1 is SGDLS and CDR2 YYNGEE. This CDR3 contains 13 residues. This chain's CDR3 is CASSLRQNTGAFF. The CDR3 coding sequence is TGTGCCAGCAGTCTCAGACAGAACACTGGAGCTTTCTTT.

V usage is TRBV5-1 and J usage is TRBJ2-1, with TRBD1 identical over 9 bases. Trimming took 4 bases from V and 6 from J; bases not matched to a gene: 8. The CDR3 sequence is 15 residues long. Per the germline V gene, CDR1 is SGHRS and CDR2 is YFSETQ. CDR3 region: CASSPGQGSGNEQFF. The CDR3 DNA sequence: TGCGCCAGCAGCCCAGGACAGGGGTCGGGCAATGAGCAGTTCTTC.

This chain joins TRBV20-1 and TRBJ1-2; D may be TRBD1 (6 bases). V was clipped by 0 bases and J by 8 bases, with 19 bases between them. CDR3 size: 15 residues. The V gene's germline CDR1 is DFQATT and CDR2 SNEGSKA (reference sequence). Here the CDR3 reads CSAREAGGGHGGYTF. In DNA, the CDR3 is TGCAGTGCTAGAGAAGCAGGAGGGGGTCATGGGGGCTACACCTTC.

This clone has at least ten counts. The CDR3 is CAWRNPRTVIRYGYTF. CDR3 bases: TGTGCCTGGAGGAATCCCCGGACAGTCATCCGCTATGGCTACACCTTC. The chain has TRBV30 and TRBJ1-2; a weak D match, TRBD1 (6 bases). The CDR3 totals 16 residues. Looked up from germline, CDR1 is GTSNPN and CDR2 is SVGIG (reference sequence). The ends were cut back, 3 bases at V and 4 bases at J, with 21 bases in the middle.

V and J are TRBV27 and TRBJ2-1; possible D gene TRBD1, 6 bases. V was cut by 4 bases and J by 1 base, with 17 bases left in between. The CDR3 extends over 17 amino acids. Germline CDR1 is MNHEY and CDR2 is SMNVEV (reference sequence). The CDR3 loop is CASSWGSRQGSYNEQFF. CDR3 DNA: TGTGCCAGCAGTTGGGGCTCCCGGCAGGGGTCCTACAATGAGCAGTTCTTC.

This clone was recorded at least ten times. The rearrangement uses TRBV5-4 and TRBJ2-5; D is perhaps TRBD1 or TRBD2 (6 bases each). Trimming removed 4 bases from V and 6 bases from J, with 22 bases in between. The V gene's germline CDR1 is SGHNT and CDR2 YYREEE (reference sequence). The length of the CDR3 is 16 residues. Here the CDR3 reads CASSQQGFYGGKTQYF. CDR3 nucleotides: TGTGCCAGCAGCCAACAGGGATTCTACGGCGGGAAGACCCAGTACTTC.

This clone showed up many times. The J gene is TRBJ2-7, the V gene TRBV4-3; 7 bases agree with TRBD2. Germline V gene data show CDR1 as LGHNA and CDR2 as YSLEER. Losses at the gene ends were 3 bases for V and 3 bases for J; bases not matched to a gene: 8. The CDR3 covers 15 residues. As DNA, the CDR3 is TGCGCCAGCAGCCAGGGCCGGGACTATTTCTACGAGCAGTACTTC. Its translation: CASSQGRDYFYEQYF.

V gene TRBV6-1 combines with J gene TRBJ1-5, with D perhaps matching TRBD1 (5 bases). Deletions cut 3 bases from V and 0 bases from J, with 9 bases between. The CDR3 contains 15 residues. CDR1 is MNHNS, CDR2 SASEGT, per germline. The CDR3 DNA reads TGTGCCAGCAGTGAGTCACAGGATAGCAATCAGCCCCAGCATTTT. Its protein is CASSESQDSNQPQHF.

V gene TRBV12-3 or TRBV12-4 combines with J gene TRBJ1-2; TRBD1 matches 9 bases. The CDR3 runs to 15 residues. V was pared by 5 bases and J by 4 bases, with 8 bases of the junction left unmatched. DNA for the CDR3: TGTGCCAGCAGTCCTCGACAGGGGGGGAGCTATGGCTACACCTTC. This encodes CASSPRQGGSYGYTF.